Listed here is a single TCR beta chain. The clone's antigen remains unknown. No base qualities exist here, and no much larger clone lies one base off it. The CDR3 sequence holds 13 residues, the cysteine and phenylalanine included. Left in the record is the CDR3 DNA by itself, 39 bases read in frame from the first base. The germline V and J ends show losses of 7 bases and 12 bases respectively, and no gene match explains 8 bases of the junction. According to the germline V gene, CDR1 reads SGHVS and CDR2 reads FQNEAQ. Receptors were amplified or captured by PCR. At the Johns Hopkins FTIC core, DNA from the cultured CD4+ T cells underwent TCR sequencing with the Oncomine TCR Beta short-read assay. Genomic DNA was extracted from the cultured CD4+ T cells with the QIAamp micro DNA kit. Oncomine TCR Beta libraries from cultured CD4+ T cells were pooled with unique dual indexes and sequenced on an Illumina iSeq 100. In the paper's pipeline: Non-productive sequences were filtered out, and CDR3s that did not start with C, did not end with F or W, or were shorter than 7 amino acids were discarded. Antigen-specific clonotypes were identified using the MANAFEST web application through comparison of peptide-stimulated wells with reference and other culture wells. An FDR below 0.05, an odds ratio above 5, and a productive frequency above 0.1% in at least two of three replicate wells were required for clones to be considered positive. A clonotype counted as cross-reactive if it showed significant expansion both in the SARS-CoV-2 spike wells and in at least one common cold coronavirus spike condition. Using R version 3.6.1, CDR3 homology was evaluated through Levenshtein distances (stringdist) along with unrooted phylogenetic trees (ape). TCRdb reanalyzed the raw reads on its own, using fastp at Q25 for trimming and MiXCR for clone calling, and kept in-frame beta chains. Each CDR3 protein appears once, grouped with its most common genes and DNA. For this entry, the V and J calls and clone size follow TCRdb and not the study's own pipeline. Present in this sample are around 3,700 distinct CDR3 sequences, less than 25% of which were seen just once. The ten largest make up roughly 27% of the sample.

The data were obtained in a study of vaccination and CD4 T cells after COVID-19 (dated by TCRdb to 2021 to 2024). Describing the broader study: In the convalescent cohort there were six males and four females, among whom were two Hispanic individuals, seven Caucasians, two Asians and one multiracial person. The spike-specific CD4+ TCR repertoire was compared before and after mRNA vaccination in over nine COVID-19 convalescent patients and a few infection-naive healthy vaccine recipients. Post-COVID blood samples were collected from convalescent patients a median of approximately 93 days after diagnosis, with a range of about 30 to 170 days. An earlier paper using these donors assessed, at the TCR clonotype level, memory CD4+ T cell crossreactivity between SARS-CoV-2 and common cold coronavirus spike proteins. As controls, cultures received a CEFX viral epitope pool (the positive control), an HIV-1 Nef peptide pool (the negative control), or no peptide at all. Post-vaccine blood samples were obtained a median of around 74 days after the second vaccine dose, with a range of roughly 12 to 250 days. Overlapping spike peptide pools from SARS-CoV-2 and from the common cold coronaviruses HCoV-NL63, HCoV-OC43 and HCoV-229E were used as culture stimuli. Participants received two doses of either the Pfizer-BioNTech BNT162b2 vaccine (n=8) or the Moderna mRNA-1273 vaccine (n=2). Overall study results and their limits: Although the median number of SARS-CoV-2-reactive clonotypes went up from roughly 23 after infection to some 37 after vaccination, the increase was not significant. Of the vaccine-specific clones in convalescent patients, 304 of 307, or nearly all, reacted only to SARS-CoV-2 spike and did not cross-react with common cold coronaviruses. Relatively few convalescent patients were included in the study, and early timepoints after natural infection were not analyzed. Among the post-vaccine SARS-CoV-2-reactive clones in convalescent patients, a median approximately 86% showed up only after vaccination, which suggests vaccine-specific priming.

This specimen's treatment or condition label, per the study, means: roughly 10-day PBMC culture with coronavirus spike peptide pools or control peptides (ViraFEST assay). CD4+ T cells from unexposed donors were collected before the COVID-19 pandemic (2011-2018). The ViraFEST assay, used in the study, expanded antigen-specific T cells with peptide pools and then identified the expanded clonotypes through TCR sequencing. Each well held roughly 2.2 million PBMCs cultured in IMDM containing roughly 5.5% human AB serum and approximately 9.8 IU/ml IL-2, with 10 ug/ml peptide pools added. Half of the culture medium was replaced with fresh IL-2-containing medium on days 3 and 7. CD4+ T cells were isolated after approximately ten days of culture through negative selection using the EasySep CD4+ T cell isolation kit. As cell numbers permitted, CD4+ T cells from unexposed donors were tested for reactivity to SARS-CoV-2 S and N and to four common cold coronavirus spike pools. PBMCs were separated from whole blood using Ficoll-Paque Plus gradient centrifugation and then either used fresh or cryopreserved at -140C. In general, triplicate wells were set up for every culture condition. Leukapheresis product for the unexposed donors was purchased commercially.

The receptor was derived from a human donor in good health. Source material: CD4+ T cells from blood, cultured in vitro. The V and J segments used are TRBV7-8 and TRBJ2-1, with 11 bases aligning to TRBD2. The CDR3 reads as follows: CASTNSGGAMQFF. The DNA is TGTGCCAGCACTAATAGCGGGGGGGCCATGCAGTTCTTC. Supplemented by the reference TRBV7-8 and TRBJ2-1 proteins around the CDR3, the complete variable domain is GAGVSQSPRYKVAKRGQDVALRCDPISGHVSLFWYQQALGQGPEFLTYFQNEAQLDKSGLPSDRFFAERPEGSVSTLKIQRTQQEDSAVYLCASTNSGGAMQFFGPGTRLTVL.